Listed below are T cell receptor beta chains from one sample, sequenced in a study of T-cell memory formation after mild COVID-19. TCRdb passed the 5' RACE reads through MiXCR, listing each CDR3 protein once. The data show 350,000 to 400,000 distinct CDR3 sequences, with 21% seen just once and 12% held by the top ten. The source material was PBMCs or a T cell subset sorted from them (not recorded which). The source is an adult woman who had mild COVID-19 (a few samples of this study predate the infection). Cell type and time point are not known. Each CDR3 is given with its conserved first and last residue. The D gene is left open where the match is weak. Where a row states a size, it is once, few, many or the class of an expanded clone; other rows omit it.

cdr3_aa cdr3_nt clone_size j_call d_call v_call
CSVRGGTTPGLRNIQYF TGCAGCGTCCGTGGCGGGACCACGCCAGGGCTTCGTAACATTCAGTACTTC . TRBJ2-4 . TRBV29-1
CATGASKNIQYF TGTGCCACGGGGGCGTCCAAAAACATTCAGTACTTC . TRBJ2-4 . TRBV7-9
CASRAGDNSPLHF TGTGCCAGCAGGGCCGGGGATAATTCACCCCTCCACTTT few TRBJ1-6 . TRBV9
CASSPRTSGRAGANVLTF TGTGCCAGCAGTCCCCGGACTAGCGGGAGGGCCGGGGCCAACGTCCTGACTTTC few TRBJ2-6 TRBD2 TRBV12-3/TRBV12-4
CASSAPGEYQPQHF TGTGCCAGCAGCGCTCCGGGGGAGTATCAGCCCCAGCATTTT . TRBJ1-5 . TRBV7-9
CASSFGRGEEQYF TGTGCCAGCAGCTTTGGCAGGGGAGAGGAGCAGTACTTC few TRBJ2-7 . TRBV7-9
CASSAGTGQSPLHF TGTGCCAGCAGCGCCGGGACAGGGCAGTCACCCCTCCACTTT few TRBJ1-6 TRBD1 TRBV5-6
CASSGQANTGELFF TGTGCCAGCAGTGGGCAGGCGAACACCGGGGAGCTGTTTTTT few TRBJ2-2 . TRBV2
CASSSHIDNEQFF TGCGCCAGCAGCTCTCACATAGACAATGAGCAGTTCTTC few TRBJ2-1 . TRBV5-1
CASTLGLAGTGAQYF TGTGCCAGCACCCTAGGGCTAGCGGGGACGGGGGCGCAGTATTTT many TRBJ2-3 TRBD2 TRBV28